This is a list of T cell receptor beta chains from one sample in a study of blood T cells in healthy people across ages. TCRdb redid the calling of the 5' RACE reads with MiXCR, one entry per CDR3 protein. The data contain about 780,000 distinct CDR3 sequences, about 26% of them singletons. These data were also reused for a study on T cells of mothers and their children.

The sequenced material came from blood. The receptors were sampled from a boy younger than 18 in good health. The CDR3 runs from the conserved cysteine through the conserved F or W. Each record gives: clone size, D gene, V gene, J gene, CDR3 protein. D genes are given only for firm matches. The size field is filled for only some rows; it gives once, few, many or a size class.

-	TRBD2	TRBV13	TRBJ2-7	CASSAGLGFEQYF
few	TRBD1	TRBV29-1	-	CSVRRDRIYNEQFF
-	-	TRBV20-1	TRBJ1-5	CSAREGLYSNQPQHF
-	TRBD2	TRBV4-1	TRBJ2-5	CASSQGGLAAQETQYF
-	-	TRBV4-2	TRBJ1-4	CASSQDWTTDEKLFF
-	-	TRBV13	TRBJ1-2	CASSTRGRQDYTF
few	TRBD2	TRBV4-1	TRBJ2-5	CASSQDPARGGSQETQYF
-	-	TRBV20-1	TRBJ1-5	CSARGEYQPQHF
few	-	TRBV6-2/TRBV6-3	TRBJ1-2	CASSYSSGFYGYTF
-	TRBD1	TRBV3-1	TRBJ2-1	CASSQEDRGLGEQFF